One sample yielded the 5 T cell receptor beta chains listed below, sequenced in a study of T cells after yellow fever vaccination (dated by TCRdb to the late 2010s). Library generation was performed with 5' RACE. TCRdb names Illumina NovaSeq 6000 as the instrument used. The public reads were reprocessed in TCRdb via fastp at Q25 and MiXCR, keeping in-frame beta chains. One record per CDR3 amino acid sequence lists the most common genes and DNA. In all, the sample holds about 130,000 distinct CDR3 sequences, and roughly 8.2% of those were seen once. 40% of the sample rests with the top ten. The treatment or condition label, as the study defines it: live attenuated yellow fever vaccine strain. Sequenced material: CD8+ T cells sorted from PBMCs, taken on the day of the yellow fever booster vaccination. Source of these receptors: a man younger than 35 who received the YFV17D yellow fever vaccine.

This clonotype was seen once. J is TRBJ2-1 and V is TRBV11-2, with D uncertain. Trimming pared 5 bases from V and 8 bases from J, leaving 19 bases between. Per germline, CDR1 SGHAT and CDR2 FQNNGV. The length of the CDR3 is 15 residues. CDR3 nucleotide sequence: TGTGCCAGCAGCCTTCTGCTGGTCTCTGGGGATGAGCAGTTCTTC. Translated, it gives CASSLLLVSGDEQFF.

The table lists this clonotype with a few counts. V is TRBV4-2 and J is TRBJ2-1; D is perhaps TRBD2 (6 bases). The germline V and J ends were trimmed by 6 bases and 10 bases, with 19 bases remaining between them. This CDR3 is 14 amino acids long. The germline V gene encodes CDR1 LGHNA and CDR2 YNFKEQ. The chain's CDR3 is CASRPGTPWGEQFF. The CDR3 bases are TGTGCCAGCAGACCCGGGACTCCCTGGGGGGAGCAGTTCTTC.

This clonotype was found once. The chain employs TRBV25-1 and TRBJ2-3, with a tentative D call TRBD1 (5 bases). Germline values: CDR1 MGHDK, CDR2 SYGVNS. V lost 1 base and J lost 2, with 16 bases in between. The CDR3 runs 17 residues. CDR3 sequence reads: CASSEFGKGPITDTQYF. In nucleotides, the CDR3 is TGTGCCAGCAGTGAATTTGGGAAGGGGCCGATCACAGATACGCAGTATTTT.

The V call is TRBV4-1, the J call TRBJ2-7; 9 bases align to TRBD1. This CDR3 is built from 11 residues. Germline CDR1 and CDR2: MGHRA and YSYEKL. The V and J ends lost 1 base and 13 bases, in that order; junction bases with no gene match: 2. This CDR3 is CASSQGTGVYF. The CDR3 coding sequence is TGCGCCAGCAGCCAAGGGACAGGGGTATACTTC.

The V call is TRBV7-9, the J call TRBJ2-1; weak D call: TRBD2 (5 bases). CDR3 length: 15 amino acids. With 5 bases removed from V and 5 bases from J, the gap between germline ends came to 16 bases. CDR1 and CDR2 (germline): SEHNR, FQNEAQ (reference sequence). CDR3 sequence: CASSPSSDFNNEQFF. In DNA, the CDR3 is TGTGCCAGCAGCCCATCCTCGGACTTCAACAATGAGCAGTTCTTC.